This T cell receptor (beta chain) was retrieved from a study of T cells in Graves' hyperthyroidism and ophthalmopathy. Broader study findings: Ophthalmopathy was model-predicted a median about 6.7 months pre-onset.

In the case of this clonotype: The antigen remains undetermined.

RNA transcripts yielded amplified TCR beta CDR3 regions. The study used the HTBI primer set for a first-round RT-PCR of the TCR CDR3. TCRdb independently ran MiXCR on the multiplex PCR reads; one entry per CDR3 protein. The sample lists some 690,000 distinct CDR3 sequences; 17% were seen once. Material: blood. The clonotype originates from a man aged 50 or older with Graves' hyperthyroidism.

The CDR3 bases are TGTGCCAGCAGCTTAGGGACTAGCGGATTAGAGACCCAGTACTTC. Translation: CASSLGTSGLETQYF. The chain carries TRBV7-2 and TRBJ2-5, with 10 bases identical to TRBD2. Trimming took 1 base from V and 4 from J; bases not matched to a gene: 3. Per germline, CDR1 SGHTA and CDR2 FQGNSA. The CDR3 extends over 15 amino acids.